The clone carrying this T cell receptor beta chain was detected only a few times. No antigen is known for it. The data stem from a study of T cells in Graves' hyperthyroidism and ophthalmopathy. As for the study in general: Peripheral blood collection took place at initial diagnosis, before any treatment. General study findings and limits: Most thyroid-expanded clonotypes above 0.001 were also found in blood.

J gave up 7 bases and V 3 bases, and 4 bases lay outside the gene matches. Germline values: CDR1 MNHEY, CDR2 SMNVEV (reference sequence). This CDR3 contains 14 residues. The investigators amplified TCR beta CDR3 regions from RNA transcripts. HTBI primers drove first-round RT-PCR of the TCR CDR3. TCRdb reprocessed the multiplex PCR reads via MiXCR and lists one record per CDR3 protein. The table records over 500,000 distinct CDR3 sequences, about 16% of them present only once. The specimen sequenced was blood. The chain carries TRBV27 and TRBJ1-4; 8 bases align to TRBD1. The TCR originated in a woman in her twenties or thirties with Graves' ophthalmopathy. CDR3 loop: CASSFNRGGEKLFF. The CDR3 DNA sequence: TGTGCCAGCAGTTTCAACAGGGGGGGTGAAAAACTGTTTTTT. Based on the CDR3 plus reference TRBV27 and TRBJ1-4, the full variable domain is EAQVTQNPRYLITVTGKKLTVTCSQNMNHEYMSWYRQDPGLGLRQIYYSMNVEVTDKGDVPEGYKVSRKEKRNFPLILESPSPNQTSLYFCASSFNRGGEKLFFGSGTQLSVL.